These T cell receptor beta chains were read from a single sample in a study of cytomegalovirus exposure and HLA in healthy donors. Method: immunoSEQ multiplex PCR; TCRdb's copy keeps in-frame clones and lacks some. The sample shows about 260,000 clones, about four fifths of them seen only once. Sequencing was done on a sample of PBMCs. Every receptor here comes from a woman aged 40 to 50 in good health and CMV-seropositive. Each CDR3 is given with its conserved first and last residue. The D gene is left open where the match is weak. Only some rows state a clone size, as once, few, many or a class for expanded clones.

clone_size | j_call | d_call | v_call | cdr3_nt | cdr3_aa
. | TRBJ2-5 | TRBD1 | TRBV19 | TGTGCCAGTAGTCCCTCTACCGGGACAGGGGGGGCCCAGTACTTC | CASSPSTGTGGAQYF
few | TRBJ1-2 | TRBD1 | TRBV5-1 | TGCGCCAGCAGCCGGGGACAGGAAAGCTATGGCTACACCTTC | CASSRGQESYGYTF
. | TRBJ2-3 | . | TRBV2 | TGTGCCAGTTCCAGGGATTTTACGCAGTATTTT | CASSRDFTQYF
. | TRBJ1-6 | . | TRBV10-3 | TGTGCCATCAGTGCGGGGGGATTTGGGTCCTATAATTCACCCCTCCACTTT | CAISAGGFGSYNSPLHF
. | TRBJ2-7 | TRBD2 | TRBV4-1 | TGCGCCAGCAGCCACCCCACTAGCGGGGGATACGAGCAGTACTTC | CASSHPTSGGYEQYF
. | TRBJ2-7 | TRBD1 | TRBV19 | TGTGCCAGTAGTTCCCGGGACAGGGGCTACGAGCAGTACTTC | CASSSRDRGYEQYF
. | TRBJ1-1 | . | TRBV7-9 | TGTGCCAGTGGGGGGGGAATGAACACTGAAGCTTTCTTT | CASGGGMNTEAFF
. | TRBJ2-1 | TRBD2 | TRBV4-2 | TGTGCCAGCAGCCAAGTGACTAGCGGGGTCCTGGGGAATGAGCAGTTCTTC | CASSQVTSGVLGNEQFF
. | TRBJ1-6 | TRBD1 | TRBV5-4 | TGTGCCAGCAGCTCGTCCGGGACAGCTGACCCGCGCCACTTT | CASSSSGTADPRHF
. | TRBJ2-7 | TRBD2 | TRBV27 | TGTGCCAGCAGTTTAAAAGGGACTAGCGTTCCCTACGAGCAGTACTTC | CASSLKGTSVPYEQYF
. | TRBJ1-2 | . | TRBV6-5 | TGTGCCAGCAGTTACTCCAGGGCGGATGGCTACACCTTC | CASSYSRADGYTF
. | TRBJ1-2 | . | TRBV10-3 | TGTGCCATCAGTATTGACAGAGTGTATGGCTACACCTTC | CAISIDRVYGYTF
. | TRBJ2-3 | TRBD1 | TRBV2 | TGTGCCACAACGACAGGGCCGTGGACAGATACGCAGTATTTT | CATTTGPWTDTQYF
. | TRBJ1-2 | . | TRBV5-1 | TGCGCCAGCAGCTTGGAAGGTAGAGGCGGCTACACCTTC | CASSLEGRGGYTF
. | TRBJ1-4 | TRBD1 | TRBV6-1 | TGTGCCAGCAGGCCCCGGGACAGTTATAATGAAAAACTGTTTTTT | CASRPRDSYNEKLFF
. | TRBJ1-2 | . | TRBV28 | TGTGCCAGCTACTTAGTGGGGGGGAACTATGGCTACACCTTC | CASYLVGGNYGYTF
. | TRBJ1-4 | TRBD1 | TRBV18 | TGTGCCAGCTCACCACTTCCGTGGGCGACAGGGGGCTTTGCTAATGAAAAACTGTTTTTT | CASSPLPWATGGFANEKLFF
. | TRBJ2-2 | TRBD1 | TRBV7-8 | TGTGCCAGCAGCCCTGGACAGGGGGCTAGGACCGGGGAGCTGTTTTTT | CASSPGQGARTGELFF
. | TRBJ2-7 | TRBD1 | TRBV5-1 | TGCGCCAGCAGCCGGACAGGGGAAGAGGAGCAGTACTTC | CASSRTGEEEQYF
. | TRBJ2-7 | TRBD2 | TRBV29-1 | TGCAGCGTTGAGGGACTAGCTTACGAGCAGTACTTC | CSVEGLAYEQYF
. | TRBJ1-1 | . | TRBV21-1 | TGTGCCAGCAGCACCCCAGGCTTCCCCCATGGAGCTTTCTTT | CASSTPGFPHGAFF
. | TRBJ2-1 | TRBD2 | TRBV5-4 | TGTGCCAGCAGCTCCAGCGGGAGGCCCAATGAGCAGTTCTTC | CASSSSGRPNEQFF
. | TRBJ1-1 | . | TRBV10-3 | TGTGCCATCAGTGAGACGACAGGATCCCGCCAAGCTTTCTTT | CAISETTGSRQAFF
. | TRBJ2-2 | . | TRBV9 | TGTGCCAGCAGCGCCCTACTGACAGGTCCCGGGGAGCTGTTTTTT | CASSALLTGPGELFF
. | TRBJ1-5 | TRBD1 | TRBV6-1 | TGTGCCAGCCACACAGGGGCCGGACAGCCCCAGCATTTT | CASHTGAGQPQHF
. | TRBJ2-6 | TRBD2 | TRBV5-1 | TGCGCCAGCAGCCAGGGGACTAGTTCTGGGGCCAACGGCCTGACTTTC | CASSQGTSSGANGLTF
. | TRBJ2-1 | TRBD2 | TRBV18 | TGTGCCAGCTCACCAGCTAGCGGCCAAGAGGAGCAGTTCTTC | CASSPASGQEEQFF
once | TRBJ2-7 | . | TRBV6-6 | TGTGCCAGCAGTTATAGCGCCGAGCAGTACTTC | CASSYSAEQYF
few | TRBJ1-3 | TRBD1 | TRBV29-1 | TGCAGCGGCGGGACAGGGATGGAAGGAAACACCATATATTTT | CSGGTGMEGNTIYF
. | TRBJ2-1 | . | TRBV29-1 | TGCAGCGCCAGACTAGAGACCCACAATGAGCAGTTCTTC | CSARLETHNEQFF
. | TRBJ2-7 | TRBD2 | TRBV6-5 | TGTGCCAGCAGCGCCGCGGGACTAGCGGACGAGCAGTACTTC | CASSAAGLADEQYF
. | TRBJ1-1 | TRBD1 | TRBV6-5 | TGTGCCAGCTACAGGGGAACTAACACTGAAGCTTTCTTT | CASYRGTNTEAFF
. | TRBJ2-7 | . | TRBV30 | TGTGCCTGGAGTGTATGGCAGGGGATCAACGAGCAGTACTTC | CAWSVWQGINEQYF
. | TRBJ1-5 | TRBD1 | TRBV7-9 | TGTGCCAGCAGCCACTCGGACAGGGTAGGACAGCCCCAGCATTTT | CASSHSDRVGQPQHF
. | TRBJ1-2 | TRBD1 | TRBV19 | TGTGCCAGTAGGCTACAGGGGGCAGGAGGCTATGGCTACACCTTC | CASRLQGAGGYGYTF
once | TRBJ2-7 | TRBD1 | TRBV7-9 | TGTGCCAGCAGCTTAGGTAGAACAGGGGGCGCCTACGAGCAGTACTTC | CASSLGRTGGAYEQYF
. | TRBJ2-7 | . | TRBV10-3 | TGTGCCATCAGTGTCCAGGGATCCTACGAGCAGTACTTC | CAISVQGSYEQYF
few | TRBJ2-1 | TRBD1 | TRBV5-1 | TGCGCCAGCAGCTACGGACAGGGGGTCTACAATGAGCAGTTCTTC | CASSYGQGVYNEQFF
. | TRBJ2-7 | . | TRBV10-3 | TGTGCCATCAGTGTAGGGGGCGAGCAGTACTTC | CAISVGGEQYF
once | TRBJ2-5 | . | TRBV2 | TGTGCCAGCAGTGTATACACCAAGGAGACCCAGTACTTC | CASSVYTKETQYF
. | TRBJ2-2 | . | TRBV7-3 | TGTGCCAGCAGGCCCGGGGGATCCGGGGAGCTGTTTTTT | CASRPGGSGELFF
. | TRBJ2-7 | TRBD1 | TRBV4-3 | TGCGCCAGCAGCCTAGGATGGGACAGGGAGTACGAGCAGTACTTC | CASSLGWDREYEQYF
few | TRBJ2-7 | . | TRBV7-2 | TGTGCCACCACCACAGAAACCTACGAGCAGTACTTC | CATTTETYEQYF
once | TRBJ2-3 | TRBD1 | TRBV29-1 | TGCAGCGTAGACGGACAGGGGGTGGGCACAGATACGCAGTATTTT | CSVDGQGVGTDTQYF
few | TRBJ1-5 | . | TRBV4-3 | TGCGCCAGCAGCCAAGACGGACAGCCCAATCAGCCCCAGCATTTT | CASSQDGQPNQPQHF
. | TRBJ2-2 | TRBD1 | TRBV5-1 | TGCGCCAGCAGTAGACAGGGTTTAAGGACCGGGGAGCTGTTTTTT | CASSRQGLRTGELFF
. | TRBJ2-7 | . | TRBV11-3 | TGTGCCAGCAGCTTAGATCCAGCGGCCCCCTACGAGCAGTACTTC | CASSLDPAAPYEQYF
. | TRBJ1-4 | . | TRBV4-3 | TGCGCCAGCAGCCCTAGAAATGGAGGAGGGGAAAAACTGTTTTTT | CASSPRNGGGEKLFF
. | TRBJ2-1 | . | TRBV15 | TGTGCCACCAGCAGCCCGAGCTCCTACAATGAGCAGTTCTTC | CATSSPSSYNEQFF
. | TRBJ2-1 | TRBD1 | TRBV27 | TGTGCCAGCAGTTTATCGCCCTTTGACAGGGGGTCCTACAATGAGCAGTTCTTC | CASSLSPFDRGSYNEQFF
. | TRBJ1-5 | . | TRBV6-5 | TGTGCCAGCAGTTGGTCTAGAAGGGGTAATCAGCCCCAGCATTTT | CASSWSRRGNQPQHF
. | TRBJ2-7 | . | TRBV30 | TGTGCCTATTACGGCGGTAGCTCCTACGAGCAGTACTTC | CAYYGGSSYEQYF
once | TRBJ2-5 | . | TRBV27 | TGTGCCAGCAGTTTCCGTAGTTGGGAGACCCAGTACTTC | CASSFRSWETQYF
. | TRBJ2-5 | TRBD2 | TRBV19 | TGTGCCACTAATGGCGGGAGGGGTGATCGAGAGACCCAGTACTTC | CATNGGRGDRETQYF
. | TRBJ2-7 | TRBD2 | TRBV11-2 | TGTGCCAGCAGGACTAGCGGGAGTAACGAGCAGTACTTC | CASRTSGSNEQYF
. | TRBJ2-2 | . | TRBV7-2 | TGTGCCAGCAGTCACCAGCGGGCGACCGGGGAGCTGTTTTTT | CASSHQRATGELFF
. | TRBJ2-1 | . | TRBV4-3 | TGCGCCAGCAGCCAAGGGCAGGGTGGCCGCAATGAGCAGTTCTTC | CASSQGQGGRNEQFF